The clone carrying this TCR beta chain was seen a few times. Antigen unknown. As the starting material, 8 to 10 ml of fresh peripheral blood yielded the PBMCs. The data belong to a study of Graves' ophthalmopathy and Graves' hyperthyroidism. The study's findings and limits: Discrimination between ophthalmopathy and stable hyperthyroidism by a 13-signature model showed nearly 90% sensitivity and 75% to 84% specificity.

Germline V gives CDR1 MGHRA, CDR2 YSYEKL. CDR3 length equals 13 residues. The V gene lost 1 base and the J gene lost 4 bases, with 8 bases spanning the gap. Researchers took RNA transcripts and amplified TCR beta CDR3 regions from them. HTBI-primed first-round RT-PCR preceded second-round multiplex PCR. TCRdb reanalysed the multiplex PCR reads using MiXCR and keeps one entry per CDR3 protein. The table includes roughly 350,000 distinct CDR3 sequences, about 18% detected once. Sequenced input: peripheral blood. The clonotype was recovered from an adult woman with stable Graves' hyperthyroidism. The chain recombines TRBV4-1 with TRBJ2-7, with no clear D. The CDR3 region is CASSQGMGYEQYF. The CDR3 DNA is TGCGCCAGCAGCCAAGGGATGGGGTACGAGCAGTACTTC.